These 15 T cell receptor beta chains were all obtained from the same sample, sequenced in a study of T cell responses to AZD1222 COVID-19 vaccine. Assay used: immunoSEQ multiplex PCR; TCRdb lists only in-frame clones, some missing. The table shows approximately 130,000 clones, with roughly 88% occurring only once. The material was peripheral blood, obtained 28 days after the second AZD1222 dose. The receptors were gathered from an adult who received the AZD1222 COVID-19 vaccine.

This sequence joins TRBV10-1 and TRBJ2-3, with a weak D call TRBD2 (6 bases). V lost 3 bases and J lost 4, with 14 bases in between. Germline-derived CDR1 and CDR2 are WNHNN and SYGVQD (reference sequence). This CDR3 is 15 amino acids long. The chain's CDR3 is CASSDPGTGSDTQYF. The CDR3 DNA sequence: TGCGCCAGCAGTGATCCCGGGACTGGTTCAGATACGCAGTATTTT.

This rearrangement joins TRBV5-1 to TRBJ2-7; D perhaps matches TRBD1 (5 bases). CDR1 is SGHRS, CDR2 YFSETQ, per germline. The CDR3 covers 16 residues. Trimming took 1 base from V and 6 from J, leaving 20 bases between them. DNA of the CDR3: TGCGCCAGCAGCTTGAACAGGTTAAGCCCCTCCACCGAGCAGTACTTC. The encoded protein is CASSLNRLSPSTEQYF.

This clone was observed a few times. The identical CDR3 is also encoded by other nucleotide sequences in the sample. The rearrangement joins TRBV28 to TRBJ1-2; no definite D call. The CDR3 length is 11 residues. V lost 8 bases to trimming and J lost 5 bases, with 9 bases between them. Germline V gives CDR1 MDHEN, CDR2 SYDVKM. CDR3 region: CASGLLYGYTF. The CDR3 DNA reads as TGTGCCAGCGGACTTTTATATGGCTACACCTTC.

The rearrangement uses TRBV7-9 and TRBJ2-3, with 8 bases that match TRBD2. The CDR3 runs 15 residues. V dropped 1 base and J dropped 2; count of bases not matched to a gene: 2. From germline, CDR1 is SEHNR and CDR2 FQNEAQ (reference sequence). The CDR3 protein is CASSLGGGNTDTQYF. For the CDR3, the DNA is TGTGCCAGCAGCTTAGGCGGGGGGAACACAGATACGCAGTATTTT.

V usage is TRBV18 and J usage is TRBJ2-7, with D tentatively TRBD2 (5 bases). In germline, CDR1 is KGHSH, CDR2 LQKENI. CDR3 length: 19 residues. The germline V and J ends were trimmed by 3 bases and 6 bases, with 30 bases remaining between them. DNA for the CDR3: TGTGCCAGCTCACCCCGAGAGTCTTCCGGGGTTTTCTCGCGTTTCGAGCAGTACTTC. This translates into CASSPRESSGVFSRFEQYF. The entire variable domain, with the rest obtained from reference TRBV18 and TRBJ2-7, is as follows: NAGVMQNPRHLVRRRGQEARLRCSPMKGHSHVYWYRQLPEEGLKFMVYLQKENIIDESGMPKERFSAEFPKEGPSILRIQQVVRGDSAAYFCASSPRESSGVFSRFEQYFGPGTRLTVT.

The chain links TRBV28 to TRBJ1-4; D is unresolved. V shed 1 base and J shed 8 bases, with 14 bases lying between them. The germline gives CDR1 MDHEN, CDR2 SYDVKM. This CDR3 is 15 amino acids long. In nucleotides, the CDR3 is TGTGCCAGCAGTTTATCGGCTGGGTTAGGGGAAAAACTGTTTTTT. Protein product: CASSLSAGLGEKLFF.

This clone was found once. The rearrangement uses TRBV5-1 and TRBJ1-5; 7 bases map to TRBD1. V lost 2 bases, J lost 7 bases, and 3 bases stayed unmatched. Looked up from germline, CDR1 is SGHRS and CDR2 is YFSETQ. The CDR3 runs to 13 residues. The CDR3 sequence is CASSLEGAQPQHF. The CDR3 coding sequence is TGCGCCAGCAGCTTAGAGGGGGCCCAGCCCCAGCATTTT.

This rearrangement joins TRBV2 to TRBJ1-4; 8 nucleotides agree with TRBD1. Per the germline V gene, CDR1 is SNHLY and CDR2 is FYNNEI. The CDR3 spans 13 residues. V lost 3 bases to trimming and J lost 8 bases; unmatched junction nucleotides: 2. The CDR3 loop reads CASSETGEEKLFF. The CDR3 bases are TGTGCCAGCAGTGAGACAGGGGAGGAAAAACTGTTTTTT.

V and J are TRBV2 and TRBJ1-4; no firm D call. Between the trimmed V and J ends, which lost 7 bases and 3 bases, there was a span of 9 bases. The CDR3 totals 13 residues. The germline gives CDR1 SNHLY, CDR2 FYNNEI. The CDR3, as DNA: TGTGCCAGCATCCGGACCGCTAATGAAAAACTGTTTTTT. It yields the protein CASIRTANEKLFF. The full variable domain, completed using reference TRBV2 and TRBJ1-4, is EPEVTQTPSHQVTQMGQEVILRCVPISNHLYFYWYRQILGQKVEFLVSFYNNEISEKSEIFDDQFSVERPDGSNFTLKIRSTKLEDSAMYFCASIRTANEKLFFGSGTQLSVL.

J is TRBJ1-5 and V is TRBV6-2 or TRBV6-3; tentatively, D is TRBD1 (6 bases). This CDR3 spans 15 amino acids. The germline CDR1 and CDR2 sequences are MNHEY and SVGEGT. V lost 0 bases to trimming and J lost 7 bases, with 13 bases between them. CDR3 DNA sequence: TGTGCCAGCAGTTACTCGACCAGGGGAGGACAGCCCCAGCATTTT. It translates to CASSYSTRGGQPQHF.

The chain is built from TRBV6-5 and TRBJ1-5; a possible D gene is TRBD1 (5 bases). CDR3 size: 14 residues. The germline V gene encodes CDR1 MNHEY and CDR2 SVGAGI. Trimming stripped 8 bases from V and 4 bases from J, with 15 bases between. CDR3 bases: TGTGCCAGCCGGGGACCCACAGGAAATCAGCCCCAGCATTTT. Protein: CASRGPTGNQPQHF.

The chain uses TRBV6-5 and TRBJ2-1; D not certain. From germline, CDR1 is MNHEY and CDR2 SVGAGI. The CDR3 spans 13 residues. Trimming took off 3 bases at V and 7 bases at J, with 10 bases between the two ends. The CDR3 DNA reads TGTGCCAGCAGTTATCATCCAGCTAATGAGCAGTTCTTC. Translated: CASSYHPANEQFF.

The table lists this clone with a count of one. The rearrangement links TRBV7-9 to TRBJ2-7; perhaps TRBD2 as D (6 bases). The CDR3 totals 18 residues. Per germline, CDR1 SEHNR and CDR2 FQNEAQ (reference sequence). Trimming pared 5 bases from V and 4 bases from J, leaving 27 bases between. This chain's CDR3 is CASSADWQYLWGDYEQYF. Written as DNA, the CDR3 is TGTGCCAGCAGCGCGGACTGGCAGTACCTATGGGGGGATTACGAGCAGTACTTC.

The chain uses TRBV28 and TRBJ1-1; 7 bases align to TRBD1. V dropped 6 bases and J dropped 2; count of bases not matched to a gene: 12. The CDR3 consists of 16 residues. CDR1 MDHEN and CDR2 SYDVKM come from the germline V gene. The CDR3 loop is CASRQKGVGGNTEAFF. The CDR3, as DNA: TGTGCCAGCAGACAAAAGGGTGTAGGGGGCAACACTGAAGCTTTCTTT.

On this clone: An end of the junction does not agree with germline; a read error may underlie this. This sequence joins TRBV5-1 and TRBJ1-2; tentatively, D is TRBD1 (6 bases). The CDR3 consists of 18 residues. Per germline, CDR1 SGHRS and CDR2 YFSETQ. The CDR3 spells CASSRSRLNRTGPYGLFF. DNA for the CDR3: TGCGCCAGCAGCCGATCACGTCTAAATCGCACAGGGCCCTATGGCCTCTTCTTC.